This T cell receptor beta chain was documented in a study of T cells in Graves' hyperthyroidism and ophthalmopathy (dated by TCRdb to between 2018 and 2020). Regarding the study in general: Peripheral blood samples were taken at initial diagnosis, before any treatment was given. To identify distinguishing TCR V-J signatures, a discovery cohort of some 100 patients was used, comprising approximately 40 with Graves' ophthalmopathy and 55 to 65 with stable Graves' hyperthyroidism. Whether ophthalmopathy could be predicted prospectively was tested in an independent validation cohort made up of roughly 19 hyperthyroidism patients plus 17 patients who later progressed to ophthalmopathy. The 100 discovery patients were randomly split 7:3 into training and test sets. In addition, the study compared T-cell repertoires in thyroid tissue and in blood from 6 or 7 Graves' hyperthyroidism patients. After blood sampling, hyperthyroidism patients were treated with methimazole at a starting dose of 30 mg daily, and ophthalmopathy patients were treated with high-dose intravenous methylprednisolone. The paper describes TCR Vbeta CDR3 sequencing of 135 peripheral blood samples, made up of 43 ophthalmopathy patients, 70 to 75 hyperthyroidism patients and roughly 17 progressor patients. Points the paper makes about the study in general: A 13 V-J signature model separated ophthalmopathy from stable hyperthyroidism, with approximately 87% sensitivity and 81.08% specificity in cross-validation and 80%/75% in testing. In validation, the model predicted progression to ophthalmopathy with 60% to 71% sensitivity and less than 80% specificity, a median of 6.5 months before onset. No statistical method was used to set the sample size in advance, and investigators knew the group allocation. Blood samples also contained most of the expanded thyroid clonotypes (frequency above 0.001), which suggests that blood repertoires may reflect thyroid immune responses.

Stable Graves' hyperthyroidism was defined as the absence of progression to ophthalmopathy over 18 months of follow-up. Hyperthyroidism patients were aged 18 to 65 years and newly diagnosed, with disease duration of less than 2 months. Exclusion was applied to patients with uncontrolled infections, other autoimmune diseases, pregnancy or lactation. Diagnoses were based on clinical symptoms, serum thyroxine and TRAb, thyroid ultrasound and orbital computed tomography. PBMCs were isolated from roughly 10 ml of fresh peripheral blood by Ficoll-Paque density gradient centrifugation. Total RNA was extracted with Trizol reagent, and quality was checked on an Agilent 2100 Bioanalyzer. In the germline V gene, CDR1 corresponds to SGHDN and CDR2 to FVKESK. The CDR3 holds 14 amino acids from the cysteine to the phenylalanine. The entry retains the CDR3 DNA only, 42 bases that are in frame from base 1. V is pared back by 3 bases and J by 5 bases, with 13 bases lying between the germline termini.

Points on this clonotype: Its antigen remains undetermined. No much larger clone is present one base from it, and per-base qualities are unavailable.

TCR beta CDR3 regions were amplified from RNA transcripts. For the first round of RT-PCR on the TCR CDR3, the HTBI primer set was used together with the Qiagen OneStep RT-PCR kit. The libraries were constructed in a second round of multiplex PCR and then size-selected and purified. The libraries were sequenced on an Illumina HiSeq2000 using paired-end 100 bp reads. As for the original processing: SOAPnuke was used to process the raw data, with reads discarded if the reads contained adapters or uncalled bases, had a mean Phred below 15, or lacked an exact constant-primer or identifier match. High-quality paired reads were merged with COPE v1.2.5, and unique nucleotide sequences were defined as clonotypes. Clonotypes were aligned to IMGT TRBV, TRBD and TRBJ reference segments using MiTCR v1.1. Analysis was restricted to V-J combinations with a frequency above 0.0001, which covered just over 98% of repertoires. The TCS score was defined as the ratio of F50 (clonal expansion) to E x V (chaos), calculated using BLOSUM62-based TCRdist between CDR3 peptides within each V-J. Welch's t-statistics and random forest reduced some 510 V-J features to 10 to 15, which were used in a naive Bayes classifier (R e1071). The raw public reads went through TCRdb reprocessing: fastp at Q25, MiXCR clone calling, in-frame beta chains kept. Every entry covers one CDR3 protein and lists the most common genes and DNA from its rows. These V and J calls derive from TCRdb rather than the authors' analysis. The sample table contains some 700,000 distinct CDR3 sequences; only one count was recorded for 17% of them. Of the sample, less than 20% falls within the top ten clones.

Recombination linked TRBV14 to TRBJ1-1; the D gene identity is not certain. The clonotype originates from a man between 50 and 59 years old with Graves' hyperthyroidism. What was sequenced was blood. The DNA sequence follows: TGTGCCAGCAGCCAGATACGGGGAAATACTGAAGCTTTCTTT. It translates to CASSQIRGNTEAFF. This CDR3, with the reference TRBV14 and TRBJ1-1 proteins standing in past its ends, gives the full variable domain EAGVTQFPSHSVIEKGQTVTLRCDPISGHDNLYWYRRVMGKEIKFLLHFVKESKQDESGMPNNRFLAERTGGTYSTLKVQPAELEDSGVYFCASSQIRGNTEAFFGQGTRLTVV.